This note documents a single TCR beta chain sequence. Antigen: not known. This sample was included in a study of T cells in Graves' hyperthyroidism and ophthalmopathy. Overall study: Blood was drawn when the patient was first diagnosed and still untreated. Study results and caveats: The model's output predicted ophthalmopathy at a median of about 6.5 months prior to onset.

The CDR3 extends over 15 amino acids. Germline CDR1 reads LGHNA; CDR2 reads YNFKEQ. V lost 0 bases, J lost 4 bases, and 12 bases lay in between. Patients with ophthalmopathy all had a Clinical Activity Score of at least 3, a NOSPECS grade of at least 4 and duration under 3 months. Orbital computed tomography, thyroid ultrasound, serum thyroxine and TRAb, and clinical symptoms together informed the diagnoses. The source material, RNA transcripts, was used to amplify TCR beta CDR3 regions. Using the HTBI primer set, a first-round RT-PCR was run on the TCR CDR3. TCRdb reprocessed the multiplex PCR reads via MiXCR and lists one record per CDR3 protein. The sample lists about 610,000 distinct CDR3 sequences; approximately 15% were seen once.

V and J are TRBV4-2 and TRBJ2-5; D is possibly TRBD2 (6 bases). Sequenced material: blood. This receptor was obtained from a woman between 40 and 55 years old with Graves' ophthalmopathy. Written as DNA, the CDR3 is TGTGCCAGCAGCCAAGAGCCCCACGGGGGAGAGACCCAGTACTTC. This encodes CASSQEPHGGETQYF.